These 32 T cell receptor beta chains came from one sample sequenced in a study of PD-1 blockade in classical Hodgkin lymphoma. Assay used: immunoSEQ multiplex PCR; TCRdb lists only in-frame clones, some missing. In the table there are over 85,000 clones, roughly 76% of which are singletons. There was relapse after autologous stem cell transplantation in every patient, and there was variation in brentuximab vedotin exposure. This specimen consisted of peripheral blood mononuclear cells (PBMCs), obtained before the second cycle of nivolumab. The receptors stem from a human donor with classical Hodgkin lymphoma.

The J gene is TRBJ2-7, the V gene TRBV19; D might be TRBD1 (6 bases). V gave up 6 bases and J gave up 5 bases, with 8 bases separating them. The germline gives CDR1 LNHDA, CDR2 SQIVND (reference sequence). The CDR3 is 11 amino acids. The CDR3 is CASSYRDEQYF. The CDR3 DNA follows: TGTGCCAGTAGCTACAGGGACGAGCAGTACTTC.

This clone was detected only a few times. The chain recombines TRBV6-6 with TRBJ1-2; unclear D gene. V lost 4 bases, J lost 8 bases, and 14 bases lay in between. Germline V lookup: CDR1 MNHNY, CDR2 SVGAGI (reference sequence). This CDR3 has 13 amino acids. The CDR3 sequence: CASSLEQTTGYTF. DNA of the CDR3: TGTGCCAGCAGTTTGGAACAGACGACCGGCTACACCTTC.

This clone was found once. This chain connects TRBV28 to TRBJ2-6, with D perhaps matching TRBD1 or TRBD2 (5 bases each). The germline V gene encodes CDR1 MDHEN and CDR2 SYDVKM. The CDR3 is 16 residues long. Trimming pared 3 bases from V and 5 bases from J, leaving 14 bases between. The CDR3, as DNA: TGTGCCAGCAGTTTGGGACGCCTCCTAAGGGCCAACGTCCTGACTTTC. It encodes CASSLGRLLRANVLTF.

This sequence joins TRBV6-1 and TRBJ2-7; TRBD1 might be the D (6 bases). Germline V gene data show CDR1 as MNHNS and CDR2 as SASEGT. The CDR3 loop spans 14 amino acids. V was trimmed by 7 bases and J by 3 bases, leaving 16 bases between them. This CDR3 is CASISSAGVYEQYF. The CDR3 nucleotides are TGTGCCAGCATTTCGTCGGCAGGGGTCTACGAGCAGTACTTC.

The rearrangement uses TRBV7-2 and TRBJ1-2; 7 positions agree with TRBD1. The ends lost 5 bases at V and 6 bases at J; junction bases unmatched: 12. The CDR3 is made up of 15 amino acids. Germline CDR1 is SGHTA and CDR2 is FQGNSA. CDR3 coding DNA: TGTGCCAGCAGCGCGTCGGGACAGCCTACGGATGGCTACACCTTC. It encodes CASSASGQPTDGYTF.

The chain couples TRBV28 to TRBJ1-2, with 7 positions matching TRBD1. V trimming: 10 bases; J trimming: 2 bases; junction bases outside the gene matches: 10. Germline V lookup: CDR1 MDHEN, CDR2 SYDVKM. The CDR3 spans 14 residues. The CDR3 sequence is CAITRDSLNYGYTF. The CDR3 DNA is TGTGCCATCACCCGGGACAGCCTCAACTATGGCTACACCTTC.

This chain connects TRBV10-3 to TRBJ1-4, with D perhaps matching TRBD1 (5 bases). V lost 3 bases to trimming and J lost 5 bases, with 10 bases between them. Germline V CDR1 and CDR2: ENHRY, SYGVKD. The CDR3 sequence is 14 residues long. The CDR3 DNA sequence: TGTGCCATCAGTGACGGGGGAATGAATGAAAAACTGTTTTTT. Its protein product is CAISDGGMNEKLFF.

This chain links TRBV2 with TRBJ1-4; unclear D gene. The CDR3 covers 15 residues. Germline loops: CDR1 SNHLY, CDR2 FYNNEI. The V gene lost 2 bases and the J gene lost 6 bases, with 13 bases spanning the gap. CDR3 bases: TGTGCCAGCAGTGAACTGGTGGGAAGCGATGAAAAACTGTTTTTT. Its translation: CASSELVGSDEKLFF.

CDR3 sequence reads: CASSPEASGRIEQFF. Here the CDR3 DNA reads TGTGCCAGCAGCCCGGAGGCTAGCGGGAGGATTGAGCAGTTCTTC. This chain links TRBV6-4 with TRBJ2-1; 11 bases map to TRBD2. This CDR3 contains 15 residues. Germline lookup yields CDR1 MRHNA and CDR2 SNTAGT. The V and J ends lost 6 bases and 9 bases, in that order; junction bases with no gene match: 10.

The chain is built from TRBV2 and TRBJ2-1; D possibly corresponds to TRBD1 (5 bases). Germline CDR1 and CDR2: SNHLY and FYNNEI. This CDR3 is built from 13 residues. Trimming pared 6 bases from V and 5 bases from J, leaving 11 bases between. The CDR3 bases are TGTGCCAGCAGACGTTTACAGGACAATGAGCAGTTCTTC. It yields the protein CASRRLQDNEQFF.

The rearrangement uses TRBV5-1 and TRBJ2-7; 12 bases are shared with TRBD2. This CDR3 contains 20 residues. Losses at the gene ends were 1 base for V and 2 bases for J; bases not matched to a gene: 16. Looked up from germline, CDR1 is SGHRS and CDR2 is YFSETQ. CDR3 in amino acids: CASSLSFSSGRAPGAYEQYF. DNA of the CDR3: TGCGCCAGCAGCTTGTCTTTTTCTAGCGGGAGGGCCCCCGGGGCCTACGAGCAGTACTTC.

The table lists this clone with a count of one. The chain links TRBV4-1 to TRBJ1-4, with D possibly being TRBD1 (5 bases). Trimming removed 0 bases from V and 7 bases from J, with 15 bases in between. Per germline, CDR1 MGHRA and CDR2 YSYEKL. The CDR3 length is 16 residues. The CDR3 DNA reads TGCGCCAGCAGCCAAGAGCCGGGCAGGGTAGGTGAAAAACTGTTTTTT. It specifies CASSQEPGRVGEKLFF.

This clone was picked up one time. The chain recombines TRBV5-4 with TRBJ2-1; 8 bases fit TRBD2. Per the germline V gene, CDR1 is SGHNT and CDR2 is YYREEE (reference sequence). The ends lost 4 bases at V and 3 bases at J; junction bases unmatched: 12. The length of the CDR3 is 17 residues. CDR3 nucleotide sequence: TGTGCCAGCAGCCCACGCCCAAACGGGGGGGACTACAATGAGCAGTTCTTC. As protein: CASSPRPNGGDYNEQFF.

The rearrangement links TRBV6-6 to TRBJ2-1; D tentatively fits TRBD1 or TRBD2 (5 bases each). Germline CDR1 reads MNHNY; CDR2 reads SVGAGI (reference sequence). Between the trimmed V and J ends, which lost 2 bases and 9 bases, there was a span of 17 bases. This CDR3 region has 15 residues. CDR3 nucleotide sequence: TGTGCCAGCAGTTACGCGGACAAAACAGGAGGTGAGCAGTTCTTC. It translates to CASSYADKTGGEQFF.

This clone was seen only a few times. The rearrangement uses TRBV28 and TRBJ1-3; D unclear. The CDR3 contains 13 residues. Germline V gives CDR1 MDHEN, CDR2 SYDVKM. V was trimmed by 3 bases and J by 4 bases, leaving 7 bases between them. DNA of the CDR3: TGTGCCAGCAGTTTCGAAGGGGGAAACACCATATATTTT. This gives the protein CASSFEGGNTIYF.

This chain connects TRBV5-1 to TRBJ1-2; D unclear. The germline CDR1 and CDR2 sequences are SGHRS and YFSETQ. The CDR3 has 14 amino acids. V was trimmed by 2 bases and J by 8 bases, leaving 16 bases between them. CDR3 nucleotide sequence: TGCGCCAGCAGCTTCGACCCTCTAACGGGAGGCTACACCTTC. Protein sequence: CASSFDPLTGGYTF.

The rearrangement links TRBV30 to TRBJ2-1; D gene unclear. V was pared by 3 bases and J by 1 base, with 7 bases between. Looked up from germline, CDR1 is GTSNPN and CDR2 is SVGIG (reference sequence). This CDR3 is 13 amino acids long. CDR3 residues: CAWREGSYNEQFF. The DNA for the CDR3 is TGTGCCTGGAGGGAAGGGTCCTACAATGAGCAGTTCTTC.

The V and J genes are TRBV19 and TRBJ2-2, with D maybe TRBD2 (6 bases). The CDR3 is 15 residues long. In germline, CDR1 is LNHDA, CDR2 SQIVND (reference sequence). The germline V and J ends were trimmed by 11 bases and 2 bases, with 18 bases remaining between them. The CDR3 loop reads CAAGRGDTNTGELFF. The CDR3 nucleotides are TGTGCCGCCGGGCGGGGAGACACCAACACCGGGGAGCTGTTTTTT.

The gene calls are TRBV14 and TRBJ1-2; D gene ambiguous. V lost 3 bases to trimming and J lost 7 bases, with 18 bases between them. The CDR3 length is 15 residues. Germline V CDR1 and CDR2: SGHDN, FVKESK. The CDR3 loop is CASSQGFGFEGGYTF. CDR3 nucleotide sequence: TGTGCCAGCAGCCAGGGCTTCGGGTTTGAAGGTGGCTACACCTTC.

The CDR3 coding sequence is TGTGCCAGCAACCTCCGACCGGGATCGGGTCAGCCCCAGCATTTT. The encoded protein is CASNLRPGSGQPQHF. This chain links TRBV28 with TRBJ1-5; D unresolved. Trimming cost V 7 bases and J 6 bases, with 19 bases left between them. The germline gives CDR1 MDHEN, CDR2 SYDVKM. The CDR3 has 15 amino acids.

The CDR3: CASSSLGLAGVGSSYNEQFF. DNA for the CDR3: TGCGCCAGCAGTTCATTAGGACTAGCGGGAGTAGGGAGCTCCTACAATGAGCAGTTCTTC. This chain connects TRBV10-2 to TRBJ2-1; 13 bases are a match to TRBD2. Per the germline V gene, CDR1 is WSHSY and CDR2 is SAAADI. This CDR3 is built from 20 residues. The V gene end was trimmed by 5 bases and the J gene end by 0 bases; junction bases not matched to a gene: 13.

This sequence joins TRBV19 and TRBJ1-5, with D tentatively TRBD1 (5 bases). With 7 bases removed from V and 0 bases from J, the gap between germline ends came to 19 bases. The CDR3 consists of 17 residues. The germline V gene encodes CDR1 LNHDA and CDR2 SQIVND (reference sequence). The CDR3 is CASTPGKLENSNQPQHF. The CDR3 DNA reads as TGTGCCAGTACCCCAGGGAAGTTGGAAAATAGCAATCAGCCCCAGCATTTT. The whole variable domain, remainder taken from reference TRBV19 and TRBJ1-5, is DGGITQSPKYLFRKEGQNVTLSCEQNLNHDAMYWYRQDPGQGLRLIYYSQIVNDFQKGDIAEGYSVSREKKESFPLTVTSAQKNPTAFYLCASTPGKLENSNQPQHFGDGTRLSIL.

The chain uses TRBV4-1 and TRBJ2-2; 8 bases agree with TRBD2. Germline CDR1 reads MGHRA; CDR2 reads YSYEKL. This CDR3 has 18 amino acids. V trimming: 0 bases; J trimming: 5 bases; junction bases outside the gene matches: 11. The CDR3 region has the DNA TGCGCCAGCAGCCAAGACCCAGCGGGAGAAACGAGTACCGGGGAGCTGTTTTTT. Amino acid sequence: CASSQDPAGETSTGELFF.

The chain links TRBV5-4 to TRBJ1-1; D is possibly TRBD1 (6 bases). This CDR3 is built from 16 residues. CDR1 is SGHNT and CDR2 is YYREEE in the germline V gene (reference sequence). V was clipped by 4 bases and J by 2 bases, with 18 bases between them. CDR3 amino acids: CASSPEGVRGNTEAFF. For the CDR3, the DNA is TGTGCCAGCAGCCCTGAGGGGGTTAGGGGAAACACTGAAGCTTTCTTT.

This clone was observed a few times. The gene calls are TRBV10-1 and TRBJ2-2; D unclear. Trimming left V 4 bases short and J 4 bases short, with 7 bases between. Germline V gene sequence: CDR1 WNHNN, CDR2 SYGVQD (reference sequence). The length of the CDR3 is 13 residues. The CDR3 DNA sequence: TGCGCCAGCAGTGCTAGACCCACCGGGGAGCTGTTTTTT. Its protein product is CASSARPTGELFF.

The CDR3 is CSADGDYHGYTF. CDR3 sequence (DNA): TGCAGCGCGGACGGCGACTACCATGGCTACACCTTC. The chain recombines TRBV29-1 with TRBJ1-2; D not certain. There are 12 residues in the CDR3. V lost 7 bases and J lost 6, with 15 bases in between. Germline values: CDR1 SQVTM, CDR2 ANQGSEA.

J is TRBJ2-7 and V is TRBV5-1; D ambiguous. Germline V gene lookup returns CDR1 SGHRS and CDR2 YFSETQ. CDR3 length: 12 residues. With 9 bases removed from V and 2 bases from J, the gap between germline ends came to 12 bases. CDR3 bases: TGCGCCAATACGACGGTAACCTACGAGCAGTACTTC. This sequence encodes CANTTVTYEQYF.

This clone has more than one count but fewer than ten. V gene TRBV2 combines with J gene TRBJ2-5; D might be TRBD1 (6 bases). V was trimmed by 1 base and J by 5 bases, leaving 14 bases between them. The CDR3 contains 15 residues. Germline V CDR1 and CDR2: SNHLY, FYNNEI. In nucleotides, the CDR3 is TGTGCCAGCAGTGAAGGGGCAGGGGTGCGGGAGACCCAGTACTTC. It encodes CASSEGAGVRETQYF.

This clone is a singleton in its sample. V and J are TRBV30 and TRBJ1-3; D remains ambiguous. The CDR3 has 18 amino acids. Germline lookup yields CDR1 GTSNPN and CDR2 SVGIG (reference sequence). V lost 2 bases and J lost 0, with 20 bases in between. The CDR3 DNA follows: TGTGCCTGGAGTTCCTACCTCCCCGGCGGAGCCTCTGGAAACACCATATATTTT. Translating gives CAWSSYLPGGASGNTIYF.

The J gene is TRBJ2-1, the V gene TRBV28, with unresolved D. V gave up 2 bases and J gave up 0 bases, with 8 bases separating them. The CDR3 sequence is 15 residues long. Germline lookup yields CDR1 MDHEN and CDR2 SYDVKM. The CDR3 loop is CASSLILSSYNEQFF. The DNA for the CDR3 is TGTGCCAGCAGTTTAATCCTTAGCTCCTACAATGAGCAGTTCTTC.

This clone was seen only once. This chain connects TRBV2 to TRBJ2-2; D is ambiguous. Trimming pared 1 base from V and 8 bases from J, leaving 14 bases between. The CDR3 has 15 residues. CDR1 and CDR2 from the germline V gene are SNHLY and FYNNEI. In DNA, the CDR3 is TGTGCCAGCAGTGAAGTCGGGTCCCAGGTTGGGGAGCTGTTTTTT. Translation gives CASSEVGSQVGELFF.

V gene TRBV4-2 combines with J gene TRBJ2-7; D ambiguous. This CDR3 has 13 residues. Germline V lookup: CDR1 LGHNA, CDR2 YNFKEQ. The V and J ends lost 4 bases and 5 bases respectively, with 12 bases between them. The CDR3 DNA is TGTGCCAGCAGCCTCCTGGTGGCAGACGAGCAGTACTTC. Translating gives CASSLLVADEQYF.